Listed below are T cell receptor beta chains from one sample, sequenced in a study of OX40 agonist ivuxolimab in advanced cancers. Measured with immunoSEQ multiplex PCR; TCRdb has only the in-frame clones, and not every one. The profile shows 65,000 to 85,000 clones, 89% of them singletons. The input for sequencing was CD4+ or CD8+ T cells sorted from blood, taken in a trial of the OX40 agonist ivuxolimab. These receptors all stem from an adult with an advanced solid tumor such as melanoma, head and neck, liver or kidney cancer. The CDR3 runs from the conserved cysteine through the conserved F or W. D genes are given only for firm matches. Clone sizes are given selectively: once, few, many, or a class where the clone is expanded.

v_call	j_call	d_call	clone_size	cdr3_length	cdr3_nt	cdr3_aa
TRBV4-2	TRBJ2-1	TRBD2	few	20	TGTGCCAGCAGCCAAGATCTCCGAAGTGGAGCGGGAGGTGCCTACAATGAGCAGTTCTTC	CASSQDLRSGAGGAYNEQFF
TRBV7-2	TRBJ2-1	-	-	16	TGTGCCAGCAGCTTGCAGGCGGCTAGCTCCTACAATGAGCAGTTCTTC	CASSLQAASSYNEQFF
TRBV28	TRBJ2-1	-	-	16	TGTGCCAGCAGAGGGTTTGAGGGCGTGCCTTACAATGAGCAGTTCTTC	CASRGFEGVPYNEQFF
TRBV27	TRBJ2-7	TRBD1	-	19	TGTGCCAGCAGTGGACAATTCCCGGGACAGGGGAAAGGGGCCTACGAGCAGTACTTC	CASSGQFPGQGKGAYEQYF
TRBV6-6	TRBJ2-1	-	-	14	TGTGCCAGCAGTTATCAAGAGGGGGTTGGGGAGCAGTTCTTC	CASSYQEGVGEQFF
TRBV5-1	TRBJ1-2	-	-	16	TGCGCCAGCAGCTTGGTTGGGGGGCTAGCTAACTATGGCTACACCTTC	CASSLVGGLANYGYTF
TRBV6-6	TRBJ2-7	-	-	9	TGTGCCAGCGGCTGGTACGAGTACTTC	CASGWYEYF
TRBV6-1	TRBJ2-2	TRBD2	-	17	TGTGCCAGCAGTGGTCGGCGGGGGGAAGCGAACACCGGGGAGCTGTTTTTT	CASSGRRGEANTGELFF
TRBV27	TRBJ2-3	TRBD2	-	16	TGTGCCAGCAGTTTCCAAGCGGGAGGAAGCACAGATACGCAGTATTTT	CASSFQAGGSTDTQYF
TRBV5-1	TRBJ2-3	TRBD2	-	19	TGCGCCAGCAGCTTGGTGGGGAGCGGGAGGAGAGCTAGCACAGATACGCAGTATTTT	CASSLVGSGRRASTDTQYF
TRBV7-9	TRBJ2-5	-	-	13	TGTGCCAGCAGCTTTGAGGTCCTAGAGACCCAGTACTTC	CASSFEVLETQYF
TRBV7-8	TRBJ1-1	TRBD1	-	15	TGTGCCAGCAGCTCCCGGACAGGGTTCAACACTGAAGCTTTCTTT	CASSSRTGFNTEAFF
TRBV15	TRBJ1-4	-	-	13	TGTGCCACCGGCCAAACCCGGGGGGGAAAACTGTTTTTT	CATGQTRGGKLFF